This T cell receptor (beta chain) was sequenced for a study of blood T cells in healthy people across ages. Germline V gene sequence: CDR1 DFQATT, CDR2 SNEGSKA (reference sequence). The length of the CDR3 is 15 residues. Trimming cost V 1 base and J 1 base; bases outside gene matches: 6. Together with a sample-barcoded 5' primer, a J-beta primer mix was included in a second PCR lasting 7 to 11 cycles. Each cDNA molecule, via a template-switch adaptor with 12 random nucleotides, was tagged. Each CDR3 protein gets one entry after TCRdb re-called the 5' RACE reads with MiXCR. This table holds about 1.5 million distinct CDR3 sequences, around 40% found once. This clonotype was seen only a few times. Extractions gave at least 5 micrograms of total RNA per sample.

This sequence was found in a woman aged 18-29 years in good health. Sequenced input: blood. The chain links TRBV20-1 to TRBJ1-2; TRBD1 matches 7 bases. The CDR3 sequence: CSARGRGQLNYGYTF. In nucleotides, the CDR3 is TGCAGTGCTAGAGGTCGGGGACAGCTTAACTATGGCTACACCTTC.